The rows below give T cell receptor beta chains drawn from one sample of a study of T cell responses to AZD1222 COVID-19 vaccine. Profiled with immunoSEQ multiplex PCR; TCRdb holds only in-frame clones, not every one. The data show tens of thousands of clones, roughly 84% seen once. The sample consisted of peripheral blood, taken on day 0 of AZD1222 vaccination. These receptors were taken from an adult in good health. Each CDR3 is given with its conserved first and last residue. The D gene is left open where the match is weak. Clone size is not always given. Where it is, it says once, few, many or a class for expanded clones.

TRBV2	NA	TRBD1	TRBJ1-3	CASSARTGQGNTIYF	TGTGCCAGCAGTGCCAGGACAGGGCAAGGAAACACCATATATTTT
TRBV6-5	NA	NA	TRBJ1-4	CASRQQWTNEKLFF	TGTGCCAGCAGGCAACAGTGGACAAATGAAAAACTGTTTTTT
TRBV15	NA	NA	TRBJ1-1	CATSRETALNTEAFF	TGTGCCACCAGCAGAGAGACAGCGCTGAACACTGAAGCTTTCTTT
TRBV7-3	NA	TRBD2	TRBJ2-1	CASSPGLAGRHEQFF	TGTGCCAGCAGCCCCGGACTAGCGGGAAGGCATGAGCAGTTCTTC
TRBV27	NA	NA	TRBJ2-3	CASSLLGADTQYF	TGTGCCAGCAGTTTACTAGGGGCAGATACGCAGTATTTT
TRBV6-5	NA	NA	TRBJ2-7	CASSPSGTSGEQYF	TGTGCCAGCAGTCCTAGTGGGACAAGCGGCGAGCAGTACTTC
TRBV6-4	NA	TRBD1	TRBJ1-2	CASRQLGGQGGDGYTF	TGTGCCAGCAGACAACTCGGGGGACAGGGGGGTGATGGCTACACCTTC
TRBV18	NA	NA	TRBJ1-2	CASSDESNYGYTF	TGTGCCAGCTCCGACGAGTCCAACTATGGCTACACCTTC
TRBV4-3	NA	TRBD1	TRBJ2-7	CASSQGTGTGTYEQYF	TGCGCCAGCAGCCAAGGCACAGGGACAGGGACCTACGAGCAGTACTTC
TRBV28	NA	NA	TRBJ2-4	CATSAAPRAWYF	TGTGCCACCTCGGCAGCCCCACGTGCGTGGTACTTC
TRBV11-3	NA	TRBD1	TRBJ2-2	CASRTTGATGELFF	TGTGCCAGCAGAACGACAGGGGCCACCGGGGAGCTGTTTTTT
TRBV5-4	NA	TRBD2	TRBJ2-2	CASSLDNSGSNTGELFF	TGTGCCAGCAGCTTGGATAATAGCGGGAGCAACACCGGGGAGCTGTTTTTT
TRBV29-1	NA	NA	TRBJ2-3	CSVENSSTDTQYF	TGCAGCGTTGAGAATTCTAGCACAGATACGCAGTATTTT
TRBV18	NA	TRBD2	TRBJ2-5	CASSLNGLAGGQETQYF	TGTGCCAGCTCACTGAACGGACTAGCGGGGGGCCAAGAGACCCAGTACTTC
TRBV6-6	few	NA	TRBJ2-3	CASSLRGDTQYF	TGTGCCAGCAGCCTCCGGGGGGATACGCAGTATTTT
TRBV12-3/TRBV12-4	NA	NA	TRBJ1-2	CASSFRENYGYTF	TGTGCCAGCAGTTTCAGGGAAAACTATGGCTACACCTTC
TRBV6-5	NA	NA	TRBJ1-5	CASSLTRDQPQHF	TGTGCCAGCAGTCTAACGCGGGATCAGCCCCAGCATTTT
TRBV2	NA	NA	TRBJ2-3	CASRGLISTDTQYF	TGTGCCAGCAGGGGGCTGATAAGCACAGATACGCAGTATTTT
TRBV11-2	NA	NA	TRBJ2-4	CASSSEGWNIQYF	TGTGCCAGCAGCTCGGAGGGCTGGAACATTCAGTACTTC
TRBV11-2	NA	NA	TRBJ2-3	CASTWGGTDTQYF	TGTGCCAGCACTTGGGGGGGCACAGATACGCAGTATTTT
TRBV5-1	NA	NA	TRBJ1-2	CASSFSRDTYGYTF	TGCGCCAGCAGCTTTTCCCGGGACACCTATGGCTACACCTTC
TRBV6-5	once	NA	TRBJ2-4	CASSGEVAKNIQYF	TGTGCCAGCAGCGGGGAGGTAGCCAAAAACATTCAGTACTTC